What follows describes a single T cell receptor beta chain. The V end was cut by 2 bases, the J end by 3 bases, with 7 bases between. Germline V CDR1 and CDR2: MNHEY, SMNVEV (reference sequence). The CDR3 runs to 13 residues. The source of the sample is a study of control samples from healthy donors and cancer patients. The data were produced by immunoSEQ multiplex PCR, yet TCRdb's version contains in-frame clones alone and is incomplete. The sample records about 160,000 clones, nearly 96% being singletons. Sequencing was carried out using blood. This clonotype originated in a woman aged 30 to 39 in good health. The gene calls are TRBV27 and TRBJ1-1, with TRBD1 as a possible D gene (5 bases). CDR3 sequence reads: CASSLKGYTEAFF. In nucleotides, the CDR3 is TGTGCCAGCAGTTTAAAGGGGTACACTGAAGCTTTCTTT.